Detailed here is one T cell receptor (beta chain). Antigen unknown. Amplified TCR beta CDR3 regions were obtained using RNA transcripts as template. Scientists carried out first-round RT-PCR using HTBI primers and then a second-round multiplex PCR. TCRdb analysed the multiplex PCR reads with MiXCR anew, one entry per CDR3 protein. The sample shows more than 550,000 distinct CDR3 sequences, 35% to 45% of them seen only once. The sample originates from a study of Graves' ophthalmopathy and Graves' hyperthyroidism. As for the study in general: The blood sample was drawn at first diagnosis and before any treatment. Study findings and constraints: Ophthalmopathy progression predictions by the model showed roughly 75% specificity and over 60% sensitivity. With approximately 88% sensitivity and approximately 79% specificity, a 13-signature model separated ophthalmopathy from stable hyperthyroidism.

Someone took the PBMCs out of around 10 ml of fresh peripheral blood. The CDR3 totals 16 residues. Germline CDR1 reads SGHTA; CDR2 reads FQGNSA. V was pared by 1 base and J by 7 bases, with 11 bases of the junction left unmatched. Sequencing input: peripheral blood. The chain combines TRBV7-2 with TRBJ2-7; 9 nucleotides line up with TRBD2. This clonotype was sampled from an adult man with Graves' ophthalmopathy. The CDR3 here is CASSLGGLADLGEQYF. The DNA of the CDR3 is TGTGCCAGCAGCTTAGGGGGACTAGCTGATCTTGGAGAGCAGTACTTC.